Sequencing of this TCR beta chain was carried out in a study of T cell responses to AZD1222 COVID-19 vaccine. Concerning this clone itself: No antigen is known for it.

Study outcomes and limitations: In all cases, repertoires were sampled only after the peak T cell response. Just 5 to 7 AZD1222 recipients tested seropositive at baseline. The breadth and depth of Spike-specific TCRs increased once two AZD1222 doses had been given. White British people made up most donors, females outnumbered males, and clonal diversity was possibly underestimated.

Using immunoSEQ multiplex PCR, the repertoire was profiled, and TCRdb retains in-frame clones only, with some absent. The table has about 130,000 clones, more than 75% seen once; the top ten hold about 10%. The sequence derives from an adult in good health. The source was peripheral blood, collected on day 0 of AZD1222 vaccination.

The CDR3, as DNA: TGTGCCAGCAGCTTAGGTCCGGCGGACGCGTTCTTC. Translation gives CASSLGPADAFF. This chain connects TRBV7-9 to TRBJ2-1; no clear D. V was shortened by 1 base and J by 15 bases, with 13 bases between the two germline ends. This CDR3 spans 12 amino acids. Germline CDR1 reads SEHNR; CDR2 reads FQNEAQ (reference sequence).